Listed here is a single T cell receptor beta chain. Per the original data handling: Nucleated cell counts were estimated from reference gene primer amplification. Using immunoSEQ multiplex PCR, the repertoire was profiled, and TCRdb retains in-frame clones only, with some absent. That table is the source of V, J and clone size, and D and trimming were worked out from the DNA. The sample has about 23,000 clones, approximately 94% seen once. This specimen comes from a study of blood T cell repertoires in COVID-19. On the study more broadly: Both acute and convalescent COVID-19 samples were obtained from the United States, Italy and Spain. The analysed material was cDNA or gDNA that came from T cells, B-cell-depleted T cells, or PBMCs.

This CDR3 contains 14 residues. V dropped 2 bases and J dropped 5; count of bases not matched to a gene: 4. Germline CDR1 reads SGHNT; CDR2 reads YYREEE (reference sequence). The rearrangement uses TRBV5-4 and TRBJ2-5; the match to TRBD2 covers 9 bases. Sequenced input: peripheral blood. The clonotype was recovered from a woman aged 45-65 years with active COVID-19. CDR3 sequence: CASSFASGGETQYF. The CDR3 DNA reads TGTGCCAGCAGCTTTGCGAGCGGGGGGGAGACCCAGTACTTC.